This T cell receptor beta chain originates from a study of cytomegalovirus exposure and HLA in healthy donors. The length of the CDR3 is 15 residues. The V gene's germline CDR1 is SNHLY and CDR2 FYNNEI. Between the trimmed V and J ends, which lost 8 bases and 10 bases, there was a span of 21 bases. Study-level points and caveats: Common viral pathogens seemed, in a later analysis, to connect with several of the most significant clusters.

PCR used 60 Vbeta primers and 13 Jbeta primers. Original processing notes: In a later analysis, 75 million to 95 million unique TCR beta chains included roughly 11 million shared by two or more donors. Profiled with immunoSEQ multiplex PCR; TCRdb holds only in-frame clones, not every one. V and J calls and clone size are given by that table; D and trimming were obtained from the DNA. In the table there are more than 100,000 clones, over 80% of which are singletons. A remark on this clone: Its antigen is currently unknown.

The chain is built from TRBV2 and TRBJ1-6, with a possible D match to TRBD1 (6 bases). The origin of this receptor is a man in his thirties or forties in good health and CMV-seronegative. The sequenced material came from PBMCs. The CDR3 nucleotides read TGTGCCAGCCTTGAGCAGCTTATAGGGGGATCACCCCTCCACTTT. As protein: CASLEQLIGGSPLHF.